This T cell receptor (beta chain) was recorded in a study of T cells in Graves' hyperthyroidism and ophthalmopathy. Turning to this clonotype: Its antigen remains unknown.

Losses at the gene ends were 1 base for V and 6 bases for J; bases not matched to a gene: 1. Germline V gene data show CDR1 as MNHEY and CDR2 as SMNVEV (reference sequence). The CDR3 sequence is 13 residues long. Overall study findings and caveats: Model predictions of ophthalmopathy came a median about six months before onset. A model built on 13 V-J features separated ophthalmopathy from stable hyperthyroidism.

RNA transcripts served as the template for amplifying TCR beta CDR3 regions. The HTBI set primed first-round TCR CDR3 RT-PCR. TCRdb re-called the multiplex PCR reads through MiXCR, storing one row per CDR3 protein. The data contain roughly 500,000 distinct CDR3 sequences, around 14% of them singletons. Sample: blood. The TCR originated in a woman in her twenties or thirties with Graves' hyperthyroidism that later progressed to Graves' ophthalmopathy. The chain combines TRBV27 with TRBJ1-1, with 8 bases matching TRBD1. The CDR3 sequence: CASSLWGQAEAFF. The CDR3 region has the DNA TGTGCCAGCAGTTTATGGGGACAGGCTGAAGCTTTCTTT.